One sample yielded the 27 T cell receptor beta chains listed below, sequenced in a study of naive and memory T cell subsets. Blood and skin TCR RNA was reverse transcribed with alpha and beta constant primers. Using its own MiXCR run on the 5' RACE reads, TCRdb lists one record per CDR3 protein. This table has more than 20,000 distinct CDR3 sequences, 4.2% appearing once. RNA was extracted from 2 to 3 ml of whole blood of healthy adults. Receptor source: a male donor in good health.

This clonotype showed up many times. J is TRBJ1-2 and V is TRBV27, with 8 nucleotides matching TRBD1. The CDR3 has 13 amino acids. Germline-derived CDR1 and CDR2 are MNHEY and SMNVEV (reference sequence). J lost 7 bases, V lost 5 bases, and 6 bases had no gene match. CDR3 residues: CASSAQGAAGYTF. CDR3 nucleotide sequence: TGTGCCAGCAGTGCCCAGGGGGCGGCTGGCTACACCTTC.

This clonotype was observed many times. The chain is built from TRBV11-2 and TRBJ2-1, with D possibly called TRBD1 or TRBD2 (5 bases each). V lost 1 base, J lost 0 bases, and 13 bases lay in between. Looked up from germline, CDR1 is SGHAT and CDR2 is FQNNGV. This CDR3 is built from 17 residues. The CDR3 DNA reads TGTGCCAGCAGCTTAGGTATCGGGACCTACTCCTACAATGAGCAGTTCTTC. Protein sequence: CASSLGIGTYSYNEQFF.

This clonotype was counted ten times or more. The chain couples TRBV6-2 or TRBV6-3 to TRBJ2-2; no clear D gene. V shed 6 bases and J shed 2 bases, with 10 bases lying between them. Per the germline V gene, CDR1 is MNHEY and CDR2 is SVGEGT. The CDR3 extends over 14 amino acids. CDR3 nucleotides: TGTGCCAGCAGCCAGGCCCCAAACACCGGGGAGCTGTTTTTT. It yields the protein CASSQAPNTGELFF.

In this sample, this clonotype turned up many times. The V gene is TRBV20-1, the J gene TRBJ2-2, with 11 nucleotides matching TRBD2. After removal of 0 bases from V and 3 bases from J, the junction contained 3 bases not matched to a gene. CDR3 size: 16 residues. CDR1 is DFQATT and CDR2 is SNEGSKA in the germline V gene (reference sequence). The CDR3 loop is CSARDPLAGDTGELFF. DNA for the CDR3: TGCAGTGCTAGAGATCCACTAGCGGGAGACACCGGGGAGCTGTTTTTT.

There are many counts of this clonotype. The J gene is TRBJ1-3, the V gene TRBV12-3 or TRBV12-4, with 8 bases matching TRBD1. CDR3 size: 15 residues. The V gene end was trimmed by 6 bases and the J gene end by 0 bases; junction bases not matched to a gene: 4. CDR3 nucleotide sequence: TGTGCCAGCAGCCCGGGACAGGTCTCTGGAAACACCATATATTTT. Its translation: CASSPGQVSGNTIYF.

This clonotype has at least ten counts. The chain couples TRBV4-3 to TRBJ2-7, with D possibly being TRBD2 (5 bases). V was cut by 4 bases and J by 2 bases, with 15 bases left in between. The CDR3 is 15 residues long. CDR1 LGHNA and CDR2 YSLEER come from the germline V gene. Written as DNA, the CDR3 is TGCGCCAGCAGCCCCGGAGGCAGGATCCCCTACGAGCAGTACTTC. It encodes CASSPGGRIPYEQYF.

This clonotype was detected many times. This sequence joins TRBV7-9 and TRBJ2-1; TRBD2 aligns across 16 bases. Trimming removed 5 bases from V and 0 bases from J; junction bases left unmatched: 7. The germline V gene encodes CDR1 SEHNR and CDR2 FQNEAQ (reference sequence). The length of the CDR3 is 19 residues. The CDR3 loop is CASSPGTSGGATSYNEQFF. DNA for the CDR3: TGTGCCAGCAGCCCGGGGACTAGCGGGGGGGCTACCTCCTACAATGAGCAGTTCTTC.

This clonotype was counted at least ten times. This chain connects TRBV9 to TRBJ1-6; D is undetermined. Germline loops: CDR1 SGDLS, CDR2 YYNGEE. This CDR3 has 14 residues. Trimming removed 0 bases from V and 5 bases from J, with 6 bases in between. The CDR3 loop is CASSVVENNSPLHF. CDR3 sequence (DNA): TGTGCCAGCAGCGTAGTTGAAAATAATTCACCCCTCCACTTT.

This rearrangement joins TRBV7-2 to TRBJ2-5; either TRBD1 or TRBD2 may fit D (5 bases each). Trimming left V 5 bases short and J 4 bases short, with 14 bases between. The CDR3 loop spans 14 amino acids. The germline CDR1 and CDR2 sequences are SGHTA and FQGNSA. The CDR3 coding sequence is TGTGCCAGCAGCATCGGGACCCCTGCAGAGACCCAGTACTTC. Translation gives CASSIGTPAETQYF.

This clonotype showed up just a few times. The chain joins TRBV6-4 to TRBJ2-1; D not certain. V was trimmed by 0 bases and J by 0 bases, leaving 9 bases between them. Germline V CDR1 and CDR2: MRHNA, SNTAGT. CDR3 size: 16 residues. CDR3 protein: CASSDSERDSYNEQFF. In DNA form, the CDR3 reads TGTGCCAGCAGTGACTCGGAGCGCGACTCCTACAATGAGCAGTTCTTC.

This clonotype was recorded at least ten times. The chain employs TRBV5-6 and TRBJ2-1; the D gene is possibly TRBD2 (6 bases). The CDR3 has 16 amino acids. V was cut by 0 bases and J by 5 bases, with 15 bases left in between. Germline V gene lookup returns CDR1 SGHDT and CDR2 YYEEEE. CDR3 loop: CASSLELRTTNNEQFF. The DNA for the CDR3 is TGTGCCAGCAGCTTGGAGCTCCGGACTACAAACAATGAGCAGTTCTTC. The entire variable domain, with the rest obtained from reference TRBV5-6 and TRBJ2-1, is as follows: DAGVTQSPTHLIKTRGQQVTLRCSPKSGHDTVSWYQQALGQGPQFIFQYYEEEERQRGNFPDRFSGHQFPNYSSELNVNALLLGDSALYLCASSLELRTTNNEQFFGPGTRLTVL.

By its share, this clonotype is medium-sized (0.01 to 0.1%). CDR3 sequence: CSARARLAGNNEQFF. CDR3 sequence (DNA): TGCAGTGCTAGAGCTAGGCTAGCGGGGAACAATGAGCAGTTCTTC. The chain uses TRBV20-1 and TRBJ2-1; 9 bases fit TRBD2. The CDR3 is 15 residues long. CDR1 and CDR2 from the germline V gene are DFQATT and SNEGSKA (reference sequence). Trimming removed 1 base from V and 5 bases from J; junction bases left unmatched: 6.

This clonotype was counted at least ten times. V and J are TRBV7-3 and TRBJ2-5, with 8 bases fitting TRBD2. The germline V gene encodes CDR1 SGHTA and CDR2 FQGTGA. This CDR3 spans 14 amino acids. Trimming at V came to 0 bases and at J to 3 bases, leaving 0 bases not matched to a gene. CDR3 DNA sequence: TGTGCCAGCAGCTTAACAGCGGGAGAAGAGACCCAGTACTTC. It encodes CASSLTAGEETQYF.

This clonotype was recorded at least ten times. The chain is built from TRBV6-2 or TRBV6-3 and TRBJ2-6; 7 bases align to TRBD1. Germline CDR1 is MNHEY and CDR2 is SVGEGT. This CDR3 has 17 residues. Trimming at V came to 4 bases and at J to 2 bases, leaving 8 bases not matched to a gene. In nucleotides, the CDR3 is TGTGCCAGCAGTTTAAGCGAGACAGGGACTGGGGCCAACGTCCTGACTTTC. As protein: CASSLSETGTGANVLTF.

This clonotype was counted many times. The CDR3, as DNA: TGTGCCAGCAGTGACTCGGACACCGGGGAGCTGTTTTTT. It translates to CASSDSDTGELFF. This chain joins TRBV6-4 and TRBJ2-2; D gene uncertain. The CDR3 length is 13 residues. Trimming pared 0 bases from V and 3 bases from J, leaving 2 bases between. CDR1 is MRHNA, CDR2 SNTAGT, per germline.

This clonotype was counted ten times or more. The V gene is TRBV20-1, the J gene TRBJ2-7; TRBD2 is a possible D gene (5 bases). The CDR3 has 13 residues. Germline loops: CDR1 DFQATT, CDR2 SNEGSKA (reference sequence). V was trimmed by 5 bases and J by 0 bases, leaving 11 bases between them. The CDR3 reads CSARGPVSYEQYF. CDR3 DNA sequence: TGCAGTGCTCGAGGGCCTGTCTCCTACGAGCAGTACTTC.

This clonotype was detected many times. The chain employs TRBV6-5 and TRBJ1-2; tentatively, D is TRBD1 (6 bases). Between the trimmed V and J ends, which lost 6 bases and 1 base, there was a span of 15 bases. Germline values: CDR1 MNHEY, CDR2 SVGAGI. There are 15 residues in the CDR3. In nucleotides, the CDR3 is TGTGCCAGCAGAAGAACAGGGCAGATTAACTATGGCTACACCTTC. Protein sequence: CASRRTGQINYGYTF.

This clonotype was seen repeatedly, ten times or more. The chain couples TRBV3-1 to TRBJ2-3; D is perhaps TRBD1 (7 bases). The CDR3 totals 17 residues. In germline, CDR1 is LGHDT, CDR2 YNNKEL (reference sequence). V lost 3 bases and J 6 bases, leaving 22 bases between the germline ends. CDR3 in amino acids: CASSHNPPGGFADTQYF. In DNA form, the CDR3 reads TGTGCCAGCAGCCACAACCCTCCAGGGGGGTTTGCGGATACGCAGTATTTT.

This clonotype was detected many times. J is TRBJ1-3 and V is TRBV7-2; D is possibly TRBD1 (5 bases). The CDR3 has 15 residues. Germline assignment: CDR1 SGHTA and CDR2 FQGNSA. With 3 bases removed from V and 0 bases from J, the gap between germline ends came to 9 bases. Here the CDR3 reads CASSFLGGSGNTIYF. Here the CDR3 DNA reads TGTGCCAGCAGCTTCCTGGGGGGCTCTGGAAACACCATATATTTT.

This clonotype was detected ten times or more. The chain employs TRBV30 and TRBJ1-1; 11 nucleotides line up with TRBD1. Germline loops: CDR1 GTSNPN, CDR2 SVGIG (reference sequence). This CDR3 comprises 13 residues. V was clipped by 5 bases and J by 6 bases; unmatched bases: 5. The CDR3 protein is CAWGQGAMAEAFF. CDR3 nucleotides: TGTGCCTGGGGACAGGGGGCAATGGCTGAAGCTTTCTTT.

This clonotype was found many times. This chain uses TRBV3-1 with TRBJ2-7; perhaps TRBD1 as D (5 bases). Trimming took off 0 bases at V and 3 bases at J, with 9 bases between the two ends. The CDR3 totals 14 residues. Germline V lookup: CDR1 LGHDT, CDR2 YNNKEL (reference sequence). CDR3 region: CASSQEGEFYEQYF. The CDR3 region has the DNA TGTGCCAGCAGCCAAGAAGGGGAATTCTACGAGCAGTACTTC.

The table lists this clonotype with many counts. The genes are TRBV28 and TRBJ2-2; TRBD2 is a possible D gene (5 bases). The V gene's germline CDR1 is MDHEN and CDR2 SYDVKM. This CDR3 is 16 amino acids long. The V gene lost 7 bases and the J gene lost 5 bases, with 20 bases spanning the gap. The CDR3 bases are TGTGCCAGCAAACCGGTTAAGGGAGTTCGGACCGGGGAGCTGTTTTTT. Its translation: CASKPVKGVRTGELFF. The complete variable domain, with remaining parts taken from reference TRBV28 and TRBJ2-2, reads DVKVTQSSRYLVKRTGEKVFLECVQDMDHENMFWYRQDPGLGLRLIYFSYDVKMKEKGDIPEGYSVSREKKERFSLILESASTNQTSMYLCASKPVKGVRTGELFFGEGSRLTVL.

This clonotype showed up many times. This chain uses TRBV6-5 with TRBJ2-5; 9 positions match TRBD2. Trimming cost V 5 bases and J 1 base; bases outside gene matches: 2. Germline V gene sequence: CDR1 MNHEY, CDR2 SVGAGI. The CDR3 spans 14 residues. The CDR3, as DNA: TGTGCCAGCAGTGGGACTAGCCCCCAAGAGACCCAGTACTTC. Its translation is CASSGTSPQETQYF.

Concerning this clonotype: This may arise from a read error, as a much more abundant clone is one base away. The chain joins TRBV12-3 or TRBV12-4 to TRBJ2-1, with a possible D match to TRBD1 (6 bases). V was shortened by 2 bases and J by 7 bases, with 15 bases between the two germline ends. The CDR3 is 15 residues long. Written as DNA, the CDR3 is TGTGCCAGCAGTTTACGGACAGTGATACGAAATGAGCAGTTCTTC. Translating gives CASSLRTVIRNEQFF.

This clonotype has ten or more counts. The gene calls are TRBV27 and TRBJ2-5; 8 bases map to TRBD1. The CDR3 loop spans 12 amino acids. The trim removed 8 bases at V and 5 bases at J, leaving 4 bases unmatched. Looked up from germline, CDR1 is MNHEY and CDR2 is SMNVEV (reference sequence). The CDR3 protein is CASRNRGETQYF. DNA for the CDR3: TGTGCCAGCCGCAACAGGGGGGAGACCCAGTACTTC.

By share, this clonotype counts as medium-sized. CDR3 sequence (DNA): TGTGCCAGCAGTTGGAACAGGGACTACGAGCAGTACTTC. It is translated as CASSWNRDYEQYF. The V gene is TRBV6-6, the J gene TRBJ2-7; perhaps TRBD1 as D (6 bases). The CDR3 covers 13 residues. Deletions cut 4 bases from V and 3 bases from J, with 10 bases between. Germline V lookup: CDR1 MNHNY, CDR2 SVGAGI (reference sequence).

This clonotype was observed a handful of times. CDR3 sequence reads: CASSVASRGTHTGELFF. As DNA, the CDR3 is TGTGCCAGCAGCGTAGCCAGCCGGGGAACCCACACCGGGGAGCTGTTTTTT. V is TRBV9 and J is TRBJ2-2; tentative D call: TRBD2 (5 bases). The germline V gene has CDR1 SGDLS and CDR2 YYNGEE. V lost 0 bases and J 3 bases, leaving 15 bases between the germline ends. This CDR3 is built from 17 residues.